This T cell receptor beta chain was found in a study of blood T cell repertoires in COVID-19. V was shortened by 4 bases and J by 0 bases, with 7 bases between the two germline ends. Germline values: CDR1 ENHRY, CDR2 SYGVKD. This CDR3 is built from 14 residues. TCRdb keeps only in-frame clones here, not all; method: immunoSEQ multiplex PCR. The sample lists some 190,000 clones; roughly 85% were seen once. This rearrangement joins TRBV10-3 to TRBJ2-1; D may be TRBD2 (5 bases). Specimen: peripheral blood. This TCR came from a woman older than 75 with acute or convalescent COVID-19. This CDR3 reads CAISAEVSYNEQFF. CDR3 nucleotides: TGTGCCATCAGTGCGGAGGTCTCCTACAATGAGCAGTTCTTC.